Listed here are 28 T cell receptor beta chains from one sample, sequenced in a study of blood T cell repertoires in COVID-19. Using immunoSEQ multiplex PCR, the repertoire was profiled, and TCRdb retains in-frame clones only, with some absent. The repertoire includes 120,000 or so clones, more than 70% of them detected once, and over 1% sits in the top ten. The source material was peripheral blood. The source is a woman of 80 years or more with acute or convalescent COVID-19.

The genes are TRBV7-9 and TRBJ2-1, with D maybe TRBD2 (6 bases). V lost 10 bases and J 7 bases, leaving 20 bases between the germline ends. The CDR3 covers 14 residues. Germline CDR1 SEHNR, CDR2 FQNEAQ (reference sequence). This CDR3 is CAINPSSSVNEQFF. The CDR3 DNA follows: TGTGCCATCAATCCCTCCTCTAGCGTGAATGAGCAGTTCTTC.

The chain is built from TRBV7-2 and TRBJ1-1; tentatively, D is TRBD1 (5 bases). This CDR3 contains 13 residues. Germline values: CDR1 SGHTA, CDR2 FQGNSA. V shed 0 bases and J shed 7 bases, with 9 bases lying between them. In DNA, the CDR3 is TGTGCCAGCAGCTTAGCAGGGAGGGGTGAAGCTTTCTTT. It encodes CASSLAGRGEAFF.

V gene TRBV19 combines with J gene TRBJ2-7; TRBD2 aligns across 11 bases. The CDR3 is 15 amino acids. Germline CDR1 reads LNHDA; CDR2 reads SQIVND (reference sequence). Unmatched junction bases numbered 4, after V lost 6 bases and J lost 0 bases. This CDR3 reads CASSSTSGGSYEQYF. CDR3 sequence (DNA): TGTGCCAGTAGCAGTACTAGCGGGGGCTCCTACGAGCAGTACTTC.

The CDR3 nucleotides read TGCGCCAGCAGCTCTCAGACGGGTTCCAGCAATGAGCAGTTCTTC. Residues: CASSSQTGSSNEQFF. V gene TRBV5-1 combines with J gene TRBJ2-1, with D unclear. CDR3 length equals 15 residues. Germline CDR1 reads SGHRS; CDR2 reads YFSETQ. V was pared by 3 bases and J by 6 bases, with 16 bases between.

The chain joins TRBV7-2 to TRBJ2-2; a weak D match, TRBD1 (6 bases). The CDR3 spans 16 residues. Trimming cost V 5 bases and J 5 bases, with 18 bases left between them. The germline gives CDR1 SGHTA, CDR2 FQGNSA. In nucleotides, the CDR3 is TGTGCCAGCAGCCGCGCCGGACAGTATCTGACCGGGGAGCTGTTTTTT. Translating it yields CASSRAGQYLTGELFF. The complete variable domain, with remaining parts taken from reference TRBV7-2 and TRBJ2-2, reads GAGVSQSPSNKVTEKGKDVELRCDPISGHTALYWYRQSLGQGLEFLIYFQGNSAPDKSGLPSDRFSAERTGGSVSTLTIQRTQQEDSAVYLCASSRAGQYLTGELFFGEGSRLTVL.

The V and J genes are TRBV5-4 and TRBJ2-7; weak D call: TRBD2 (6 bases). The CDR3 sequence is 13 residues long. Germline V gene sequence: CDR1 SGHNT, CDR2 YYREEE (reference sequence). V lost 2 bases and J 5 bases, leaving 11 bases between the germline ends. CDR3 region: CASSFRGINEQYF. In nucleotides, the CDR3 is TGTGCCAGCAGCTTTCGGGGGATTAACGAGCAGTACTTC.

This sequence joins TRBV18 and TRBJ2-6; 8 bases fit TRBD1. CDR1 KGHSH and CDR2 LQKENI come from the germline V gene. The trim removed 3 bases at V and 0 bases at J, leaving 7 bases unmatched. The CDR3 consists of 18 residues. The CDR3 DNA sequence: TGTGCCAGCTCACCTAGGACAGGGTTAACCTCTGGGGCCAACGTCCTGACTTTC. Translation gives CASSPRTGLTSGANVLTF.

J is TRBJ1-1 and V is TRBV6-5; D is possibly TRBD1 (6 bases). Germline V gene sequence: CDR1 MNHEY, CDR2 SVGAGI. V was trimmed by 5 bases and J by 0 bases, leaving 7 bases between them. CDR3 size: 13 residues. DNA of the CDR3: TGTGCCAGCAGTAGGGGGATGAACACTGAAGCTTTCTTT. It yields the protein CASSRGMNTEAFF.

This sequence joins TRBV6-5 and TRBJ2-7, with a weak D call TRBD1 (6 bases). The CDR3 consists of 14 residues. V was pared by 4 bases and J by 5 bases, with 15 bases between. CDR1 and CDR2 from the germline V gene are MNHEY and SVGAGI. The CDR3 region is CASSLGQGWNEQYF. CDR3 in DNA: TGTGCCAGCAGTTTGGGACAAGGGTGGAACGAGCAGTACTTC.

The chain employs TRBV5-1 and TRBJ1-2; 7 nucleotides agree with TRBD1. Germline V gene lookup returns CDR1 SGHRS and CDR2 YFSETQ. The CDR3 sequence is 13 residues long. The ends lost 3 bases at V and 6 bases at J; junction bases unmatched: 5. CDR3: CASSSQGWDGYTF. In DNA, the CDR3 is TGCGCCAGCAGCTCACAGGGGTGGGATGGCTACACCTTC.

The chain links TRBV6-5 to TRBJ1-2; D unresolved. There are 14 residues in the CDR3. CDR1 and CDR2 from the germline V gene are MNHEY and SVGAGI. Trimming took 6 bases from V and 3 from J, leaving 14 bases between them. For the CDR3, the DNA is TGTGCCAGCAGCGTCGGGGTTTTTGACTATGGCTACACCTTC. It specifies CASSVGVFDYGYTF.

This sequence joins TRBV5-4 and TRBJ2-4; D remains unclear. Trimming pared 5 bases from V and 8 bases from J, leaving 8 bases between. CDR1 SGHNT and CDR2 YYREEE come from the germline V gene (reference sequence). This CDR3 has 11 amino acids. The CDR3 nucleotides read TGTGCCAGCAGTCATCGGGACATTCAGTACTTC. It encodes CASSHRDIQYF.

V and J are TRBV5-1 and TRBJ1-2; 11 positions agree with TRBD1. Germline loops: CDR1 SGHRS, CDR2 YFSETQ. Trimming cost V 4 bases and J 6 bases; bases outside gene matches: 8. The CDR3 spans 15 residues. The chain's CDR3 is CASSGEGQGADGYTF. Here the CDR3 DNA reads TGCGCCAGCAGCGGGGAAGGACAGGGGGCTGATGGCTACACCTTC.

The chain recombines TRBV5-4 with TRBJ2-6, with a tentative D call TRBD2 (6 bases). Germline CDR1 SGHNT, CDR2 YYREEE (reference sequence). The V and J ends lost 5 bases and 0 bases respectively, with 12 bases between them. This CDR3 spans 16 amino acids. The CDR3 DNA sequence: TGTGCCAGCAGGCGGGGTTTGGACTCTGGGGCCAACGTCCTGACTTTC. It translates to CASRRGLDSGANVLTF.

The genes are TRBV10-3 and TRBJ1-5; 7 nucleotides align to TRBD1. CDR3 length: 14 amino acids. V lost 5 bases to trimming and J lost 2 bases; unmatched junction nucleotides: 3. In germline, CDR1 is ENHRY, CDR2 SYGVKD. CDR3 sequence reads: CAISPQGGNQPQHF. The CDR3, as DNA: TGTGCCATCAGTCCGCAGGGGGGCAATCAGCCCCAGCATTTT.

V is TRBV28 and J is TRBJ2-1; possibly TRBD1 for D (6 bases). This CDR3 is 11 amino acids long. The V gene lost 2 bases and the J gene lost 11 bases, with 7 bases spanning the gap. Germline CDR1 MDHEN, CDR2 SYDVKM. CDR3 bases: TGTGCCAGCAGTTTAAGGGGGAAGCAGTTCTTC. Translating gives CASSLRGKQFF.

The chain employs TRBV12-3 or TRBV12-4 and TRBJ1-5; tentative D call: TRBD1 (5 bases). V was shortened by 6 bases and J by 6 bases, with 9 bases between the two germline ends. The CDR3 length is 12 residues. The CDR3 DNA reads TGTGCCAGCAGGGGGGGTGGTCAGCCCCAGCATTTT. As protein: CASRGGGQPQHF.

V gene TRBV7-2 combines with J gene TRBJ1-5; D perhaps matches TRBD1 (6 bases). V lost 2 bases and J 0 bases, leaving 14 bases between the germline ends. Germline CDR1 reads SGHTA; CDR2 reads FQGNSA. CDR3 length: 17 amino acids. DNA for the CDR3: TGTGCCAGCAGCTTAAGGGCGGCGGGGGCTAGCAATCAGCCCCAGCATTTT. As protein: CASSLRAAGASNQPQHF. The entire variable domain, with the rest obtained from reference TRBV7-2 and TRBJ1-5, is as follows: GAGVSQSPSNKVTEKGKDVELRCDPISGHTALYWYRQSLGQGLEFLIYFQGNSAPDKSGLPSDRFSAERTGGSVSTLTIQRTQQEDSAVYLCASSLRAAGASNQPQHFGDGTRLSIL.

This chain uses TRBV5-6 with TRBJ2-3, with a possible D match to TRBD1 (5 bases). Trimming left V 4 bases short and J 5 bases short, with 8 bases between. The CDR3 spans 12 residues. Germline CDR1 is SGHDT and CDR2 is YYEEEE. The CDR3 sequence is CASSRQLDTQYF. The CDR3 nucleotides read TGTGCCAGCAGCCGACAGTTAGATACGCAGTATTTT.

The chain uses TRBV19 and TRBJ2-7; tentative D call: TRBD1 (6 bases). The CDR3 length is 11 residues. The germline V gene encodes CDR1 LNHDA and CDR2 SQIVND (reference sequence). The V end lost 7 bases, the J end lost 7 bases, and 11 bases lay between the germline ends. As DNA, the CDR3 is TGTGCCAGTACGGAAAGGGGGGAGCAGTACTTC. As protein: CASTERGEQYF. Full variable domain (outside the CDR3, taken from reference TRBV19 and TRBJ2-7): DGGITQSPKYLFRKEGQNVTLSCEQNLNHDAMYWYRQDPGQGLRLIYYSQIVNDFQKGDIAEGYSVSREKKESFPLTVTSAQKNPTAFYLCASTERGEQYFGPGTRLTVT.

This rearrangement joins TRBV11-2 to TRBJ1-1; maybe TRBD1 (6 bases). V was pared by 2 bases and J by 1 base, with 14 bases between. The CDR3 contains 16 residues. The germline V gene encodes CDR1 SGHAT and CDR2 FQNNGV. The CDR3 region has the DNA TGTGCCAGCAGCTTACCCTCTCCGACAGGGAACACTGAAGCTTTCTTT. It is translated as CASSLPSPTGNTEAFF.

The CDR3 DNA reads TGTGCCACCTATACAGGGGGATCGGGGTACACTGAAGCTTTCTTT. Its translation: CATYTGGSGYTEAFF. The chain combines TRBV19 with TRBJ1-1; 8 bases are a match to TRBD1. The CDR3 runs to 15 residues. CDR1 and CDR2 from the germline V gene are LNHDA and SQIVND (reference sequence). After removal of 10 bases from V and 3 bases from J, the junction contained 13 bases not matched to a gene.

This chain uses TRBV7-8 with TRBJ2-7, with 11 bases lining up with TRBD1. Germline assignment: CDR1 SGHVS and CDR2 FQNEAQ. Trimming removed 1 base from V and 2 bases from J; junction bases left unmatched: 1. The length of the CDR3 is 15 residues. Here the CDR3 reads CASSLVDRGPYEQYF. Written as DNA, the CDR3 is TGTGCCAGCAGCTTAGTGGACAGGGGGCCCTACGAGCAGTACTTC.

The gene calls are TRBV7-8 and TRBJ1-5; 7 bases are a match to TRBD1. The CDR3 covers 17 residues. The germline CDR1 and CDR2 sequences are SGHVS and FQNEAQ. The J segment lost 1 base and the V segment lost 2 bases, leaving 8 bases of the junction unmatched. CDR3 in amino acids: CASSLQSGGRSNQPQHF. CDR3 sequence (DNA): TGTGCCAGCAGCTTACAGTCAGGGGGGAGAAGCAATCAGCCCCAGCATTTT.

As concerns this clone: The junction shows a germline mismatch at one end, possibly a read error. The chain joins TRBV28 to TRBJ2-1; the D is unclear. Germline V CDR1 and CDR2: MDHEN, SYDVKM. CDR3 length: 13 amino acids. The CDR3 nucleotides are TGTGCCAGCAGTTTCTCCCCCCAACCAGAGCGGTTCTTC. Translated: CASSFSPQPERFF. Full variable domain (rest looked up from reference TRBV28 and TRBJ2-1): DVKVTQSSRYLVKRTGEKVFLECVQDMDHENMFWYRQDPGLGLRLIYFSYDVKMKEKGDIPEGYSVSREKKERFSLILESASTNQTSMYLCASSFSPQPERFFGPGTRLTVL.

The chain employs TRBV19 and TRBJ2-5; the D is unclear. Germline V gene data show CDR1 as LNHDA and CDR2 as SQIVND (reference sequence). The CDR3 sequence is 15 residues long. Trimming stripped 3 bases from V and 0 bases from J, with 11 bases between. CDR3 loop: CASSIGGAYQETQYF. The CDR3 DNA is TGTGCCAGTAGTATCGGTGGAGCCTACCAAGAGACCCAGTACTTC.

The chain's CDR3 is CASSQDRVETQYF. In DNA, the CDR3 is TGTGCCAGCAGCCAAGATCGGGTAGAGACCCAGTACTTC. The genes are TRBV3-1 (or the pseudogene TRBV3-2) and TRBJ2-5; D gene ambiguous. The CDR3 contains 13 residues. The ends were cut back, 0 bases at V and 4 bases at J, with 6 bases in the middle. Germline V gene data show CDR1 as LGHDT and CDR2 as YNNKEL (reference sequence).

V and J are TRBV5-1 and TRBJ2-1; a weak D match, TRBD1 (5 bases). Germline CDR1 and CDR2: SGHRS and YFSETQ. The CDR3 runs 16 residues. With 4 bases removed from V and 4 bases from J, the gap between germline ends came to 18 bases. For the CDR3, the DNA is TGCGCCAGCAGCACGCCTAGGGGCACCACATACAATGAGCAGTTCTTC. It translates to CASSTPRGTTYNEQFF. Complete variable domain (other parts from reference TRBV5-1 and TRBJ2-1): KAGVTQTPRYLIKTRGQQVTLSCSPISGHRSVSWYQQTPGQGLQFLFEYFSETQRNKGNFPGRFSGRQFSNSRSEMNVSTLELGDSALYLCASSTPRGTTYNEQFFGPGTRLTVL.